Each of the 15 T cell receptor beta chains below was sequenced from the same sample in a study of a mutant IDH1 vaccine in newly diagnosed glioma. Sample time point: week 23, last vaccination. Every vaccination contained 300 ug of the mutant IDH1 20-mer peptide and was paired with topical imiquimod. These receptors' targets are unknown. TCRdb's table, derived via immunoSEQ multiplex PCR, lists solely in-frame clones and lacks some. Here the sample spans about 43,000 clones, approximately 84% being singletons. The sequences come from PBMCs, collected from a glioma patient whose treatment included an IDH1 peptide vaccine. All receptors come from a woman aged 18-35 years with glioma. Some clones in this sample may be carry-over from other donors' samples.

The chain joins TRBV27 to TRBJ2-3, with TRBD2 identical over 10 bases. This CDR3 is 14 amino acids long. Germline-derived CDR1 and CDR2 are MNHEY and SMNVEV (reference sequence). The V segment lost 6 bases and the J segment 5 bases; nucleotides outside the gene matches: 5. The CDR3 DNA sequence: TGTGCCAGCAGCCCTAGCGGGAGCGGAGATACGCAGTATTTT. Protein: CASSPSGSGDTQYF.

The V and J genes are TRBV20-1 and TRBJ2-7; TRBD1 is a possible D gene (6 bases). V lost 6 bases and J 3 bases, leaving 9 bases between the germline ends. The V gene's germline CDR1 is DFQATT and CDR2 SNEGSKA (reference sequence). This CDR3 comprises 11 residues. The CDR3, as DNA: TGCAGTGCGGTACAGGGCTACGAGCAGTACTTC. Protein product: CSAVQGYEQYF.

The chain combines TRBV9 with TRBJ1-2; D might be TRBD1 (5 bases). Between the trimmed V and J ends, which lost 10 bases and 8 bases, there was a span of 18 bases. CDR3 length equals 12 residues. Germline V CDR1 and CDR2: SGDLS, YYNGEE. CDR3 coding DNA: TGTGCCTCCGGGGGGGGAGTGGTGGGCTACACCTTC. This sequence encodes CASGGGVVGYTF.

The V call is TRBV7-6, the J call TRBJ2-3; D gene ambiguous. The CDR3 covers 14 residues. V dropped 5 bases and J dropped 0 bases, with 9 bases sitting between them. Germline V lookup: CDR1 SGHVS, CDR2 FNYEAQ. Here the CDR3 DNA reads TGTGCCAGCAGCGCCAATCCTAGCACAGATACGCAGTATTTT. Translating gives CASSANPSTDTQYF. Together with reference TRBV7-6 and TRBJ2-3, the CDR3 gives the full variable domain: GAGVSQSPRYKVTKRGQDVALRCDPISGHVSLYWYRQALGQGPEFLTYFNYEAQQDKSGLPNDRFSAERPEGSISTLTIQRTEQRDSAMYRCASSANPSTDTQYFGPGTRLTVL.

The chain carries TRBV7-9 and TRBJ2-7; tentatively, D is TRBD2 (5 bases). Germline CDR1 SEHNR, CDR2 FQNEAQ (reference sequence). The germline V and J ends were trimmed by 5 bases and 2 bases, with 16 bases remaining between them. CDR3 length equals 15 residues. The CDR3 reads CASSPFPDSTYEQYF. Here the CDR3 DNA reads TGTGCCAGCAGCCCTTTTCCGGACTCCACCTACGAGCAGTACTTC.

The CDR3 DNA sequence: TGTGCCAGCAGAAGCCTAGGACTAGCGGGGACAGATACGCAGTATTTT. Amino acid sequence: CASRSLGLAGTDTQYF. V is TRBV6-6 and J is TRBJ2-3, with TRBD2 identical over 12 bases. The CDR3 runs to 16 residues. The trim removed 6 bases at V and 3 bases at J, leaving 7 bases unmatched. Germline-derived CDR1 and CDR2 are MNHNY and SVGAGI (reference sequence).

The chain carries TRBV5-4 and TRBJ2-6, with 12 bases that match TRBD1. The V gene's germline CDR1 is SGHNT and CDR2 YYREEE (reference sequence). The trim removed 4 bases at V and 4 bases at J, leaving 9 bases unmatched. This CDR3 is 18 amino acids long. The CDR3 DNA sequence: TGTGCCAGCAGCGCCCCGGGACAGGGGGCGCTCGGGGCCAACGTCCTGACTTTC. As protein: CASSAPGQGALGANVLTF.

The CDR3 spells CASSLGLAGGPGANVLTF. The CDR3 nucleotides are TGCGCCAGCAGCTTGGGACTAGCGGGAGGGCCTGGGGCCAACGTCCTGACTTTC. The chain has TRBV5-1 and TRBJ2-6; TRBD2 matches at 14 bases. The CDR3 runs to 18 residues. The germline gives CDR1 SGHRS, CDR2 YFSETQ. J gave up 2 bases and V 0 bases, and 1 base lay outside the gene matches.

This clone is medium-sized by share. This chain connects TRBV7-9 to TRBJ2-2, with D perhaps matching TRBD1 (6 bases). The CDR3 runs 14 residues. Deletions cut 7 bases from V and 5 bases from J, with 14 bases between. Germline-derived CDR1 and CDR2 are SEHNR and FQNEAQ (reference sequence). The CDR3 sequence is CASTPPGATGELFF. The CDR3 DNA reads as TGTGCCAGCACCCCCCCAGGGGCTACCGGGGAGCTGTTTTTT.

The V and J genes are TRBV29-1 and TRBJ1-4, with D possibly TRBD1 on 6 matching bases. The V gene's germline CDR1 is SQVTM and CDR2 ANQGSEA. The CDR3 covers 12 residues. V lost 6 bases, J lost 5 bases, and 10 bases lay in between. CDR3 region: CSVGDTNEKLFF. CDR3 DNA: TGCAGCGTCGGGGACACAAATGAAAAACTGTTTTTT.

This clone came up a few times. The chain joins TRBV7-8 to TRBJ2-2; TRBD1 matches at 8 bases. The V segment lost 5 bases and the J segment 6 bases; nucleotides outside the gene matches: 11. This CDR3 has 16 residues. Looked up from germline, CDR1 is SGHVS and CDR2 is FQNEAQ. This chain's CDR3 is CASSQKRTGKSGELFF. For the CDR3, the DNA is TGTGCCAGCAGCCAGAAGAGGACAGGGAAGTCCGGGGAGCTGTTTTTT.

The chain links TRBV5-8 to TRBJ2-3; 8 bases align to TRBD1. Germline trimming cut 0 bases from V and 3 bases from J; bases unmatched to any gene: 6. The germline V gene encodes CDR1 SGHTS and CDR2 YDEGEE. The CDR3 has 16 residues. CDR3 sequence: CASSLGSGTGTDTQYF. The CDR3 region has the DNA TGTGCCAGCAGCTTGGGCTCCGGGACAGGAACAGATACGCAGTATTTT.

The chain links TRBV5-4 to TRBJ2-1, with unresolved D. The CDR3 is 13 residues long. V lost 4 bases and J 7 bases, leaving 12 bases between the germline ends. Germline CDR1 is SGHNT and CDR2 is YYREEE (reference sequence). DNA of the CDR3: TGTGCCAGCAGCCCCACCTGGGCAAATGAGCAGTTCTTC. Its protein product is CASSPTWANEQFF.

V is TRBV9 and J is TRBJ2-1; no definite D call. V dropped 0 bases and J dropped 5 bases, with 0 bases sitting between them. Germline V gene lookup returns CDR1 SGDLS and CDR2 YYNGEE. The CDR3 contains 11 residues. The CDR3 here is CASSVDNEQFF. CDR3 coding DNA: TGTGCCAGCAGCGTAGACAATGAGCAGTTCTTC.

About this clone itself: The germline gene is not matched at one end of the junction; a read error may be the cause. The rearrangement uses TRBV30 and TRBJ2-5; D not certain. The CDR3 consists of 13 residues. CDR1 GTSNPN and CDR2 SVGIG come from the germline V gene (reference sequence). CDR3 loop: CAWSSLHQETQYF. The CDR3 DNA reads as TGTGCCTGGAGCTCCCTCCACCAGGAGACCCAGTACTTC.